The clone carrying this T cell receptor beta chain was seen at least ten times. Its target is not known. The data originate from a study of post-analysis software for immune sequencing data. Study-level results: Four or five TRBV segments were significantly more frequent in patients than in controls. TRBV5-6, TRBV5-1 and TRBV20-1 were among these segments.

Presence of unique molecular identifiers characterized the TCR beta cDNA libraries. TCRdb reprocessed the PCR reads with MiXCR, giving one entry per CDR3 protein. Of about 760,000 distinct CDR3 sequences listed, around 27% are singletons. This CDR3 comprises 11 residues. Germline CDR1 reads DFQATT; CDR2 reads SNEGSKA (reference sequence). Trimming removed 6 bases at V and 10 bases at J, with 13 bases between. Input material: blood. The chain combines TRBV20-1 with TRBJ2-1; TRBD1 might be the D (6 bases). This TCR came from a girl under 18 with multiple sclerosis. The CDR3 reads CSADRMGEQFF. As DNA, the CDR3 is TGCAGTGCCGACAGGATGGGGGAGCAGTTCTTC.